This paragraph covers one TCR beta chain sequence. The antigen is undetermined. The source of the sample is a study of beta chain features in type 1 diabetes. Study outcomes and limitations: Researchers report that Type 1 diabetes patients had moderately but significantly shorter TCRB CDR3s across all four CD4+ subsets. Insertions were fewer and deletions more numerous at VDJ junctions in type 1 diabetes patients.

Sequencing targeted expressed TCRB transcripts, as all isolated RNA had been reverse transcribed. An average of approximately 980,000 reads was obtained from stem cell-like memory T cell samples. Clones were read by immunoSEQ multiplex PCR, and TCRdb kept only the in-frame ones, dropping some. The repertoire has about 53,000 clones, 63% of them found once; the top ten carry 0.29%. Sorting based on CD45RO/CCR7/CD25/CD127/CD95/CD27 separated CD4+ naive, central memory, regulatory and stem cell-like memory cells. CDR1 and CDR2 (germline): SQVTM, ANQGSEA. This CDR3 is 12 amino acids long. Deletions cut 4 bases from V and 4 bases from J, with 10 bases between.

The chain combines TRBV29-1 with TRBJ1-2; the D gene is possibly TRBD1 (6 bases). Sequencing used stem cell memory CD4+ T cells from blood. This TCR derives from a woman aged 30 to 39 with type 1 diabetes. The chain's CDR3 is CSVAQGGYGYTF. As DNA, the CDR3 is TGCAGCGTTGCACAGGGCGGCTATGGCTACACCTTC.